Below are 11 T cell receptor beta chains sequenced from a single sample in a study of blood T cell repertoires in COVID-19. Clones were sequenced by immunoSEQ multiplex PCR, and TCRdb holds only the in-frame ones, with some missing. The sample consists of fewer than 80,000 clones, about four fifths of them appearing once. The sequencing sample was made of peripheral blood. The receptor set was obtained from a human donor in a cohort sampled during active COVID-19.

The J gene is TRBJ1-1, the V gene TRBV30, with TRBD1 matching over 7 bases. The germline V gene encodes CDR1 GTSNPN and CDR2 SVGIG (reference sequence). The length of the CDR3 is 13 residues. V was pared by 7 bases and J by 5 bases, with 10 bases of the junction left unmatched. The CDR3 reads CAYTPPGGTEAFF. CDR3 nucleotides: TGTGCCTACACACCGCCAGGGGGTACTGAAGCTTTCTTT.

This chain uses TRBV27 with TRBJ2-1; D may be TRBD2 (5 bases). The CDR3 is made up of 15 amino acids. V was trimmed by 6 bases and J by 0 bases, leaving 12 bases between them. Germline CDR1 reads MNHEY; CDR2 reads SMNVEV (reference sequence). CDR3 protein: CASRSGSGSYNEQFF. The CDR3 nucleotides read TGTGCCAGCAGGTCGGGGAGTGGCTCCTACAATGAGCAGTTCTTC.

V usage is TRBV13 and J usage is TRBJ2-1; D may be TRBD2 (5 bases). The germline V and J ends were trimmed by 1 base and 8 bases, with 12 bases remaining between them. Per germline, CDR1 PRHDT and CDR2 FYEKMQ (reference sequence). CDR3 length: 14 amino acids. CDR3 amino acids: CASSLVRDRHEQFF. CDR3 in DNA: TGTGCCAGCAGCTTAGTCCGGGATCGGCATGAGCAGTTCTTC.

The chain couples TRBV4-3 to TRBJ2-7, with D perhaps matching TRBD2 (5 bases). V was cut by 0 bases and J by 3 bases, with 12 bases left in between. The V gene's germline CDR1 is LGHNA and CDR2 YSLEER. CDR3 size: 15 residues. In nucleotides, the CDR3 is TGCGCCAGCAGCCAAGAGGAGACTAAAAGCTACGAGCAGTACTTC. Protein product: CASSQEETKSYEQYF.

The rearrangement links TRBV9 to TRBJ2-5; 7 nucleotides line up with TRBD1. This CDR3 has 14 amino acids. Germline V gene data show CDR1 as SGDLS and CDR2 as YYNGEE. V trimming: 4 bases; J trimming: 4 bases; junction bases outside the gene matches: 7. The CDR3 sequence: CASSFSTGTETQYF. CDR3 DNA sequence: TGTGCCAGCAGCTTCTCGACAGGGACAGAGACCCAGTACTTC.

This chain connects TRBV24-1 to TRBJ2-3; a weak D match, TRBD1 (5 bases). The germline V gene has CDR1 KGHDR and CDR2 SFDVKD. V was clipped by 8 bases and J by 4 bases, with 9 bases between them. The CDR3 contains 12 residues. CDR3 DNA: TGTGCCACCAAAGGGGAATCAGATACGCAGTATTTT. Its translation is CATKGESDTQYF.

The V and J genes are TRBV4-3 and TRBJ2-6; weak D call: TRBD2 (7 bases). Trimming removed 4 bases at V and 3 bases at J, with 16 bases between. The CDR3 has 17 residues. Per the germline V gene, CDR1 is LGHNA and CDR2 is YSLEER. Written as DNA, the CDR3 is TGCGCCAGCAGCCTCGAAGGGGGGGGTTTTGGGGCCAACGTCCTGACTTTC. It specifies CASSLEGGGFGANVLTF.

V is TRBV28 and J is TRBJ2-4, with D possibly matching TRBD2 (6 bases). This CDR3 is 16 amino acids long. Germline V gene data show CDR1 as MDHEN and CDR2 as SYDVKM. V shed 6 bases and J shed 1 base, with 16 bases lying between them. In DNA, the CDR3 is TGTGCCAGCAGACGGAACCGCGCGGGGGCCAAAAACATTCAGTACTTC. Its protein product is CASRRNRAGAKNIQYF.

This chain uses TRBV5-4 with TRBJ1-1; 11 bases match TRBD1. Per the germline V gene, CDR1 is SGHNT and CDR2 is YYREEE (reference sequence). The junction had 5 bases not matched to a gene; V was cut back by 4 bases and J by 3 bases. The CDR3 covers 15 residues. CDR3 residues: CASSAGTGGYTEAFF. CDR3 nucleotides: TGTGCCAGCAGCGCCGGGACAGGGGGTTACACTGAAGCTTTCTTT.

A few counts support this clone. The chain recombines TRBV27 with TRBJ2-6; 9 bases map to TRBD1. This CDR3 comprises 18 residues. Trimming cost V 5 bases and J 0 bases; bases outside gene matches: 8. CDR1 is MNHEY and CDR2 is SMNVEV in the germline V gene (reference sequence). The CDR3 reads CASSPTGQGYSGANVLTF. The CDR3 DNA is TGTGCCAGCAGTCCTACGGGACAGGGTTACTCTGGGGCCAACGTCCTGACTTTC.

This chain uses TRBV15 with TRBJ2-5; D is perhaps TRBD2 (6 bases). The CDR3 extends over 15 amino acids. CDR1 is LNHNV and CDR2 is YYDKDF in the germline V gene (reference sequence). V was cut by 0 bases and J by 1 base, with 9 bases left in between. CDR3: CATSRDLGGQETQYF. The CDR3 DNA follows: TGTGCCACCAGCAGAGATCTCGGGGGCCAAGAGACCCAGTACTTC. The full variable domain, rest sourced from reference TRBV15 and TRBJ2-5, is DAMVIQNPRYQVTQFGKPVTLSCSQTLNHNVMYWYQQKSSQAPKLLFHYYDKDFNNEADTPDNFQSRRPNTSFCFLDIRSPGLGDTAMYLCATSRDLGGQETQYFGPGTRLLVL.